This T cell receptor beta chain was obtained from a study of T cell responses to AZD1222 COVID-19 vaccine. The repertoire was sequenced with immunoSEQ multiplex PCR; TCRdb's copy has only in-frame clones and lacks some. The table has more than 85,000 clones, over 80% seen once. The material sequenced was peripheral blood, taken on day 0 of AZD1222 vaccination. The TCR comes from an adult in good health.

Here the CDR3 reads CASSSPGTYEQYF. Here the CDR3 DNA reads TGTGCCAGCAGCTCACCAGGTACCTACGAGCAGTACTTC. This rearrangement joins TRBV5-4 to TRBJ2-7, with D unresolved. V lost 3 bases and J lost 2, with 9 bases in between. The germline V gene encodes CDR1 SGHNT and CDR2 YYREEE (reference sequence). The CDR3 covers 13 residues.